These 13 T cell receptor beta chains originate from one sample sequenced in a study of identical twins. Via MiXCR, TCRdb re-called the 5' RACE reads, giving one row per CDR3 protein. The table has about 890,000 distinct CDR3 sequences, roughly 12% seen once. These data were also reused for a study on yellow fever vaccine responses in identical twins.

Sequencing used PBMCs. These TCRs come from a woman aged 18-29 years in good health.

The chain employs TRBV19 and TRBJ2-1; 8 bases agree with TRBD2. The CDR3 is 13 amino acids. Germline V CDR1 and CDR2: LNHDA, SQIVND (reference sequence). Trimming took 6 bases from V and 5 from J; bases not matched to a gene: 3. The CDR3 sequence: CASSGTRNNEQFF. The CDR3 DNA follows: TGTGCCAGTAGCGGGACTAGAAACAATGAGCAGTTCTTC.

This clonotype was observed a few times. The chain recombines TRBV7-8 with TRBJ2-5; no reliable D call. The CDR3 covers 13 residues. Deletions cut 1 base from V and 5 bases from J, with 8 bases between. In germline, CDR1 is SGHVS, CDR2 FQNEAQ. The CDR3 bases are TGTGCCAGCAGCTTAGAGGGCTACGAGACCCAGTACTTC. It encodes CASSLEGYETQYF. Full variable domain (outside the CDR3, taken from reference TRBV7-8 and TRBJ2-5): GAGVSQSPRYKVAKRGQDVALRCDPISGHVSLFWYQQALGQGPEFLTYFQNEAQLDKSGLPSDRFFAERPEGSVSTLKIQRTQQEDSAVYLCASSLEGYETQYFGPGTRLLVL.

The chain combines TRBV7-3 with TRBJ2-2; 10 bases match TRBD2. The CDR3 length is 17 residues. Germline CDR1 reads SGHTA; CDR2 reads FQGTGA. With 5 bases clipped from V and 6 bases from J, the junction kept 12 bases outside the gene matches. The CDR3 loop reads CASSPWSSGSTAGELFF. The CDR3 nucleotides are TGTGCCAGCAGCCCCTGGTCTAGCGGGAGTACGGCCGGGGAGCTGTTTTTT.

This clonotype appeared a few times. The chain links TRBV10-3 to TRBJ2-1; the D gene could be TRBD1 or TRBD2 (5 bases each). The CDR3 contains 14 residues. The germline gives CDR1 ENHRY, CDR2 SYGVKD. Between the trimmed V and J ends, which lost 0 bases and 6 bases, there was a span of 9 bases. This chain's CDR3 is CAISESGTSNEQFF. Here the CDR3 DNA reads TGTGCCATCAGTGAGTCCGGGACGTCCAATGAGCAGTTCTTC.

This clonotype came up a few times. The V call is TRBV28, the J call TRBJ2-1; 10 bases match TRBD2. There are 17 residues in the CDR3. V shed 1 base and J 7 bases; nucleotides not matched to a gene: 10. Per the germline V gene, CDR1 is MDHEN and CDR2 is SYDVKM. CDR3 DNA: TGTGCCAGCAGTTTATTCGGGTCTAGCGGGAGCAGGAATGAGCAGTTCTTC. Encoded protein: CASSLFGSSGSRNEQFF.

This clonotype has only a few counts. The chain has TRBV6-5 and TRBJ2-3; no clear D. In germline, CDR1 is MNHEY, CDR2 SVGAGI. V lost 2 bases and J lost 0, with 18 bases in between. This CDR3 has 18 amino acids. The CDR3 here is CASSYPSSGGPSTDTQYF. The CDR3 bases are TGTGCCAGCAGTTACCCCTCCTCTGGCGGTCCTAGCACAGATACGCAGTATTTT.

The chain joins TRBV5-5 to TRBJ1-2, with D unclear. The CDR3 runs to 15 residues. CDR1 is SGHKS and CDR2 is YYEKEE in the germline V gene (reference sequence). V gave up 0 bases and J gave up 3 bases, with 12 bases separating them. CDR3 in amino acids: CASSLEVSWDYGYTF. In nucleotides, the CDR3 is TGTGCCAGCAGCTTGGAGGTCTCTTGGGACTATGGCTACACCTTC.

This clonotype was observed many times. The rearrangement joins TRBV7-9 to TRBJ2-7; D is undetermined. CDR3 size: 12 residues. V dropped 4 bases and J dropped 6 bases, with 10 bases sitting between them. Germline CDR1 reads SEHNR; CDR2 reads FQNEAQ (reference sequence). The CDR3 DNA reads as TGTGCCAGCAGCTCACCGAAGGGCGAGCAGTACTTC. Protein: CASSSPKGEQYF.

V gene TRBV7-2 combines with J gene TRBJ2-2, with a weak D call TRBD1 (6 bases). Germline assignment: CDR1 SGHTA and CDR2 FQGNSA. The V end lost 6 bases, the J end lost 4 bases, and 12 bases lay between the germline ends. CDR3 size: 14 residues. The CDR3 is CASRKGTITGELFF. Here the CDR3 DNA reads TGTGCCAGCAGAAAGGGGACAATCACCGGGGAGCTGTTTTTT.

This clonotype was picked up a small number of times. The chain recombines TRBV12-3 or TRBV12-4 with TRBJ2-3; no definite D call. The germline V and J ends were trimmed by 5 bases and 2 bases, with 5 bases remaining between them. CDR3 size: 12 residues. The CDR3: CASSIITDTQYF. The CDR3 nucleotides are TGTGCCAGCAGTATCATCACAGATACGCAGTATTTT.

This clonotype occurred a few times. The genes are TRBV6-1 and TRBJ1-4, with 8 nucleotides matching TRBD1. Germline V gene data show CDR1 as MNHNS and CDR2 as SASEGT. This CDR3 region has 14 residues. J lost 8 bases, V lost 6 bases, and 8 bases had no gene match. CDR3 sequence reads: CASSAGTGQEKLFF. For the CDR3, the DNA is TGTGCCAGCAGCGCCGGGACAGGACAAGAAAAACTGTTTTTT.

The table lists this clonotype with a few counts. CDR3 loop: CASSQGLAGGIEQFF. As DNA, the CDR3 is TGCGCCAGCAGCCAGGGACTAGCGGGAGGTATTGAGCAGTTCTTC. The rearrangement joins TRBV5-1 to TRBJ2-1; 15 bases are shared with TRBD2. Germline V gives CDR1 SGHRS, CDR2 YFSETQ. Germline trimming cut 4 bases from V and 9 bases from J; bases unmatched to any gene: 5. This CDR3 comprises 15 residues.

This clonotype has a handful of counts. The genes are TRBV2 and TRBJ1-1, with a possible D match to TRBD1 (5 bases). Trimming removed 4 bases at V and 12 bases at J, with 18 bases between. Germline CDR1 and CDR2: SNHLY and FYNNEI. The CDR3 has 13 residues. The CDR3 loop reads CASSVVGLRGTFF. The CDR3 DNA reads as TGTGCCAGCAGTGTTGTGGGGCTTCGGGGGACTTTCTTT. Full variable domain (remainder filled in from reference TRBV2 and TRBJ1-1): EPEVTQTPSHQVTQMGQEVILRCVPISNHLYFYWYRQILGQKVEFLVSFYNNEISEKSEIFDDQFSVERPDGSNFTLKIRSTKLEDSAMYFCASSVVGLRGTFFGQGTRLTVV.